A selection of T cell receptor beta chains follows, all from one sample in a study of T cell repertoires in cytomegalovirus infection. TCRdb reanalysed the reads using MiXCR and keeps one entry per CDR3 protein. Of under 150,000 distinct CDR3 sequences in the sample, approximately 9.2% are singletons; the top ten hold roughly a tenth. Sequencing was performed on PBMCs. Receptors originate from a human donor in good health (CMV status not recorded). Some clones in this sample may be carry-over from other donors' samples. Both conserved end residues are part of each CDR3. The order of the fields is J gene, clone size, V gene, D gene, CDR3 protein, CDR3 DNA. A D gene is named only where the DNA matches it firmly. Not all rows give a size; the values are once, few, many and, for expanded clones, a class.

J gene: TRBJ1-1; clone size: many; V gene: TRBV25-1; D gene: NA; CDR3 protein: CASSVAGGIPEAFF; CDR3 DNA: TGTGCCAGCAGCGTCGCCGGAGGGATACCTGAAGCTTTCTTT
J gene: TRBJ2-1; clone size: few; V gene: TRBV5-4; D gene: NA; CDR3 protein: CASSFPGENEQFF; CDR3 DNA: TGTGCCAGCAGCTTCCCAGGGGAGAATGAGCAGTTCTTC
J gene: TRBJ2-6; clone size: many; V gene: TRBV29-1; D gene: NA; CDR3 protein: CSVWTLSGPGANVLTF; CDR3 DNA: TGCAGCGTTTGGACACTTTCGGGCCCTGGGGCCAACGTCCTGACTTTC
J gene: TRBJ2-5; clone size: many; V gene: TRBV7-2; D gene: TRBD2; CDR3 protein: CASSLGWRGGETQYF; CDR3 DNA: TGTGCCAGCAGCCTCGGATGGCGGGGGGGAGAGACCCAGTACTTC
J gene: TRBJ1-1; clone size: NA; V gene: TRBV12-3/TRBV12-4; D gene: NA; CDR3 protein: CASRRSTEAFF; CDR3 DNA: TGTGCCAGCAGGCGGAGCACTGAAGCTTTCTTT
J gene: TRBJ2-1; clone size: many; V gene: TRBV12-3/TRBV12-4; D gene: TRBD2; CDR3 protein: CASSLTSGGIFSYNEQFF; CDR3 DNA: TGTGCCAGCAGTTTAACTAGCGGGGGGATTTTCTCCTACAATGAGCAGTTCTTC
J gene: TRBJ1-1; clone size: few; V gene: TRBV19; D gene: TRBD1; CDR3 protein: CASSDRGRLEAFF; CDR3 DNA: TGTGCCAGTAGCGACAGGGGGCGCCTTGAAGCTTTCTTT
J gene: TRBJ2-7; clone size: once; V gene: TRBV7-2; D gene: NA; CDR3 protein: CASSLGRRGTSEQYF; CDR3 DNA: TGTGCCAGCAGCCTCGGCCGCAGGGGTACCTCCGAGCAGTACTTC
J gene: TRBJ1-5; clone size: many; V gene: TRBV7-2; D gene: NA; CDR3 protein: CASSLRGLNQPQHF; CDR3 DNA: TGTGCCAGCAGCTTACGGGGACTAAATCAGCCCCAGCATTTT
J gene: TRBJ2-2; clone size: NA; V gene: TRBV7-2; D gene: TRBD2; CDR3 protein: CASCLLAGGPEELFF; CDR3 DNA: TGTGCCAGCTGCCTACTAGCGGGGGGACCCGAGGAGCTGTTTTTT
J gene: TRBJ2-2; clone size: many; V gene: TRBV7-2; D gene: NA; CDR3 protein: CASSLGGSAGELFF; CDR3 DNA: TGTGCCAGCAGCTTAGGAGGGAGCGCCGGGGAGCTGTTTTTT
J gene: TRBJ1-2; clone size: NA; V gene: TRBV19; D gene: TRBD1; CDR3 protein: CASSSSGTGARGYTF; CDR3 DNA: TGTGCCAGTAGTTCCTCCGGGACAGGGGCTCGCGGCTACACCTTC
J gene: TRBJ1-2; clone size: few; V gene: TRBV29-1; D gene: NA; CDR3 protein: CSVDSDVYGYTF; CDR3 DNA: TGCAGCGTTGACAGTGATGTCTATGGCTACACCTTC
J gene: TRBJ2-7; clone size: many; V gene: TRBV12-5; D gene: TRBD2; CDR3 protein: CASGSLAGGSSYEQYF; CDR3 DNA: TGTGCTAGTGGTTCCCTAGCGGGGGGTAGCTCCTACGAGCAGTACTTC
J gene: TRBJ1-1; clone size: many; V gene: TRBV7-2; D gene: NA; CDR3 protein: CASSPSVRAFF; CDR3 DNA: TGTGCCAGCAGCCCTAGCGTGAGAGCTTTCTTT
J gene: TRBJ2-1; clone size: NA; V gene: TRBV6-5; D gene: NA; CDR3 protein: CASSYFQGQSSYNEQFF; CDR3 DNA: TGTGCCAGCAGTTACTTTCAGGGGCAGAGCTCCTACAATGAGCAGTTCTTC
J gene: TRBJ2-4; clone size: few; V gene: TRBV20-1; D gene: NA; CDR3 protein: CSARGDLGEYF; CDR3 DNA: TGCAGTGCTAGAGGGGACCTCGGGGAGTACTTC
J gene: TRBJ1-1; clone size: many; V gene: TRBV6-5; D gene: NA; CDR3 protein: CASSSTVNTEAFF; CDR3 DNA: TGTGCCAGCAGCTCGACAGTGAACACTGAAGCTTTCTTT
J gene: TRBJ2-3; clone size: NA; V gene: TRBV15; D gene: TRBD2; CDR3 protein: CATSRGDSGARSDTQYF; CDR3 DNA: TGTGCCACCAGCAGAGGTGATAGCGGGGCCCGCTCAGATACGCAGTATTTT
J gene: TRBJ1-1; clone size: few; V gene: TRBV12-3/TRBV12-4; D gene: NA; CDR3 protein: CASSPHRWREISVAEAFF; CDR3 DNA: TGTGCCAGCAGTCCCCATAGGTGGAGGGAGATTAGTGTCGCTGAAGCTTTCTTT
J gene: TRBJ1-5; clone size: many; V gene: TRBV12-5; D gene: TRBD1; CDR3 protein: CASGLVTRGGPWSNQPQHF; CDR3 DNA: TGTGCTAGTGGTTTGGTAACCAGGGGGGGACCCTGGAGCAATCAGCCCCAGCATTTT
J gene: TRBJ2-5; clone size: many; V gene: TRBV7-2; D gene: NA; CDR3 protein: CASSSRMYQETQYF; CDR3 DNA: TGTGCCAGCAGCTCGCGTATGTACCAAGAGACCCAGTACTTC
J gene: TRBJ1-4; clone size: NA; V gene: TRBV10-3; D gene: NA; CDR3 protein: CAISESAGGEKLFF; CDR3 DNA: TGTGCCATCAGTGAGTCTGCAGGAGGTGAAAAACTGTTTTTT
J gene: TRBJ2-5; clone size: few; V gene: TRBV20-1; D gene: NA; CDR3 protein: CSARVTGQTQYF; CDR3 DNA: TGCAGTGCTAGAGTAACCGGGCAGACCCAGTACTTC
J gene: TRBJ2-3; clone size: many; V gene: TRBV7-9; D gene: TRBD1; CDR3 protein: CASSSPQNRGFRTDTQYF; CDR3 DNA: TGTGCCAGCAGCTCCCCCCAGAACAGGGGATTTCGCACAGATACGCAGTATTTT
J gene: TRBJ1-2; clone size: many; V gene: TRBV7-6; D gene: TRBD1; CDR3 protein: CAIEDRGGGYTF; CDR3 DNA: TGTGCCATCGAGGACAGGGGTGGTGGCTACACCTTC
J gene: TRBJ2-7; clone size: many; V gene: TRBV28; D gene: TRBD1; CDR3 protein: CASSFTTGGAYEQYF; CDR3 DNA: TGTGCCAGCAGTTTTACGACAGGGGGCGCATACGAGCAGTACTTC
J gene: TRBJ1-5; clone size: few; V gene: TRBV14; D gene: NA; CDR3 protein: CASSQDLGFRQPQHF; CDR3 DNA: TGTGCCAGCAGCCAAGATCTAGGGTTTCGGCAGCCCCAGCATTTT
J gene: TRBJ1-1; clone size: many; V gene: TRBV25-1; D gene: NA; CDR3 protein: CASSRVSEAFF; CDR3 DNA: TGTGCCAGCAGTCGAGTTTCTGAAGCTTTCTTT